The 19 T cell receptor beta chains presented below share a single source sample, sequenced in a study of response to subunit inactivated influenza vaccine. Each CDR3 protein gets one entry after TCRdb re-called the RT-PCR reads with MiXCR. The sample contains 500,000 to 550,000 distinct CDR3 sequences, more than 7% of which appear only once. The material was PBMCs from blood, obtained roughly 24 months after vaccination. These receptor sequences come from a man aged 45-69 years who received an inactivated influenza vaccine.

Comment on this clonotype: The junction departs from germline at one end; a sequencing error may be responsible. The CDR3 spells CASSPWRESDTQYF. The CDR3, as DNA: TGTGCCAGCTCACCATGGAGGGAGTCAGATACGCAGTACTTT. This chain connects TRBV18 to TRBJ2-3; D might be TRBD2 (6 bases). Germline assignment: CDR1 KGHSH and CDR2 LQKENI. The length of the CDR3 is 14 residues.

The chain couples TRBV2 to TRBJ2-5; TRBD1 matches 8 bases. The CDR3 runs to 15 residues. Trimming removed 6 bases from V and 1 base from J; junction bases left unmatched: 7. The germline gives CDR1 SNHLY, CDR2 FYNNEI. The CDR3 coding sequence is TGTGCCAGCAGCCGGGACAGGAGGGGCCAAGAGACCCAGTACTTC. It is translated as CASSRDRRGQETQYF.

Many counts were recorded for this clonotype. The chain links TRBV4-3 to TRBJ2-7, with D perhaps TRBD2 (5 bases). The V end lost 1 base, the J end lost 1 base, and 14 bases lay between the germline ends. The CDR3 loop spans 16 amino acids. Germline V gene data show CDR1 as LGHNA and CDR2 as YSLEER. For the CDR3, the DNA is TGCGCCAGCAGCCAAGTTGGCGGGCGCGGATCCTACGAGCAGTACTTC. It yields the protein CASSQVGGRGSYEQYF.

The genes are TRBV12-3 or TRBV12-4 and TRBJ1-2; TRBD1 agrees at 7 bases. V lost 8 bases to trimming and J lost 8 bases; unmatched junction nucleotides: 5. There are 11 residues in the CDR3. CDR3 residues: CASGTGVGYTF. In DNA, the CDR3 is TGTGCCAGCGGTACAGGGGTCGGCTACACCTTC.

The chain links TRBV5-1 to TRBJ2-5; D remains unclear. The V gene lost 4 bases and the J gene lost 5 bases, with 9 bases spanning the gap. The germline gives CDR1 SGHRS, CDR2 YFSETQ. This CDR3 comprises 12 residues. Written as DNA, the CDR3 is TGCGCCAGCAGCCAAACGCTGGAGACCCAGTACTTC. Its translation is CASSQTLETQYF.

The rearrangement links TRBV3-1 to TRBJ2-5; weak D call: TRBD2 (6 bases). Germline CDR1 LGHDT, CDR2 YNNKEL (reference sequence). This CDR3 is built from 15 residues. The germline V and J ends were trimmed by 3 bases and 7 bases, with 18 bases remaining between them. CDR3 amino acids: CASSQEAGRPRTQYF. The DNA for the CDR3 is TGTGCCAGCAGCCAGGAGGCGGGGCGCCCTCGGACCCAGTACTTC.

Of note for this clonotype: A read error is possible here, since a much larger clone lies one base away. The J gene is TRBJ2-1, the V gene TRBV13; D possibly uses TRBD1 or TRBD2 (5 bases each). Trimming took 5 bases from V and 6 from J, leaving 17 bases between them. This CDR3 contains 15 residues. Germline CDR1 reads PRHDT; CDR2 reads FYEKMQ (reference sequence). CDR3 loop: CASSVEGGRVNEQFF. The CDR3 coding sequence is TGTGCCAGCAGCGTAGAGGGCGGCAGGGTCAATGAGCAGTTCTTC.

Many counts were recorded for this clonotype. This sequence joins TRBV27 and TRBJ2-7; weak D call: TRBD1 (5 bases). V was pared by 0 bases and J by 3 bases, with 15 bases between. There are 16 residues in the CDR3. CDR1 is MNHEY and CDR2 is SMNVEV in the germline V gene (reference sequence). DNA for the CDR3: TGTGCCAGCAGTTTATCTATCCCTCAAAGGGGCTACGAGCAGTACTTC. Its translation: CASSLSIPQRGYEQYF.

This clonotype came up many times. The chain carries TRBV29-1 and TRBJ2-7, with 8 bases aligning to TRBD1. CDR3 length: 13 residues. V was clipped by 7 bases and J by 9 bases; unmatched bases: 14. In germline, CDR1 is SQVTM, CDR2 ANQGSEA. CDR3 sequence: CSAGTGGLGVQYF. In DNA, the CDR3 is TGCAGCGCTGGGACAGGCGGTCTAGGGGTGCAGTACTTC.

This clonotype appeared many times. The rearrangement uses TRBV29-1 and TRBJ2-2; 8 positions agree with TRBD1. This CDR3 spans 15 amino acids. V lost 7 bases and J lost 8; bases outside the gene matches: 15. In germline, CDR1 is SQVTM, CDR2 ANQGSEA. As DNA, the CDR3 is TGCAGCGCCGACTCAGGGGGCGGATCTTTGGGGGAGCTGTTTTTT. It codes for CSADSGGGSLGELFF.

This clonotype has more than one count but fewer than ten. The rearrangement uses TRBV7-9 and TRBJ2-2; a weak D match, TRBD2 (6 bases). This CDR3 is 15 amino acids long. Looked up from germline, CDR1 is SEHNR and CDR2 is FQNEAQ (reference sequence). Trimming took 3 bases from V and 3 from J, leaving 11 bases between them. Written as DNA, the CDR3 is TGTGCCAGCAGCTTGACGGGGGACTACACCGGGGAGCTGTTTTTT. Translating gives CASSLTGDYTGELFF.

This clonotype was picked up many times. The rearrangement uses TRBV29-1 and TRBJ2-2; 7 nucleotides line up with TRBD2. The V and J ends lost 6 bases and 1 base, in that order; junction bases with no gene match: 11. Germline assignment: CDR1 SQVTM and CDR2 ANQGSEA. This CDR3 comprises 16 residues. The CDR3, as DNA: TGCAGCGTCTCCGCCGAGGCGGGAGTGAACACCGGGGAGCTGTTTTTT. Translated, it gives CSVSAEAGVNTGELFF.

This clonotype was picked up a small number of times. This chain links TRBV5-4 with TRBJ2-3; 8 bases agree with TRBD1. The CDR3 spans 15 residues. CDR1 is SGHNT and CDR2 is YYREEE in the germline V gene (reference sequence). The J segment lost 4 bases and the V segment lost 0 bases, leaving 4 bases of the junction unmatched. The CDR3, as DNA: TGTGCCAGCAGCTTGGGGAACAGGGGGGCAGATACGCAGTATTTT. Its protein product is CASSLGNRGADTQYF.

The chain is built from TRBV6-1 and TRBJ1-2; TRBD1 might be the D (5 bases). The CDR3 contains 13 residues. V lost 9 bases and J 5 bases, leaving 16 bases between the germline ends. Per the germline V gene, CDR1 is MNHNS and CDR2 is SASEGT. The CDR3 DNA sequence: TGTGCCAGTAAACGGGGACTGACGTATGGCTACACCTTC. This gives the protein CASKRGLTYGYTF.

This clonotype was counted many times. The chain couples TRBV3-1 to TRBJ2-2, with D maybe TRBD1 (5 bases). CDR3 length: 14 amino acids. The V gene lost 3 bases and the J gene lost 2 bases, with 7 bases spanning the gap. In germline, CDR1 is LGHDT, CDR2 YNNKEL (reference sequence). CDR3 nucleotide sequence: TGTGCCAGCAGCCAGGGGCCTAACACCGGGGAGCTGTTTTTT. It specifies CASSQGPNTGELFF.

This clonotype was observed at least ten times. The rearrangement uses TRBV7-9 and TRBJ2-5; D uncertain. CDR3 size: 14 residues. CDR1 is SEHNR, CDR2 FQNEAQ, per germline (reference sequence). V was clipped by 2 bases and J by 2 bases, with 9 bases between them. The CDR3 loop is CASSLSRLQETQYF. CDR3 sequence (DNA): TGTGCCAGCAGCTTATCAAGGTTACAAGAGACCCAGTACTTC. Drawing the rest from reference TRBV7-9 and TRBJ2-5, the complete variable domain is DTGVSQNPRHKITKRGQNVTFRCDPISEHNRLYWYRQTLGQGPEFLTYFQNEAQLEKSRLLSDRFSAERPKGSFSTLEIQRTEQGDSAMYLCASSLSRLQETQYFGPGTRLLVL.

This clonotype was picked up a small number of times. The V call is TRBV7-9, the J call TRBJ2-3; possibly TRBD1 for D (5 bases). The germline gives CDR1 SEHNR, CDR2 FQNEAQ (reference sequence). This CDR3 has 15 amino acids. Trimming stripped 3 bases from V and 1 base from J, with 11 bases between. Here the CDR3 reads CASSFKGWGTDTQYF. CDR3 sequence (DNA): TGTGCCAGCAGCTTCAAGGGGTGGGGCACAGATACGCAGTATTTT.

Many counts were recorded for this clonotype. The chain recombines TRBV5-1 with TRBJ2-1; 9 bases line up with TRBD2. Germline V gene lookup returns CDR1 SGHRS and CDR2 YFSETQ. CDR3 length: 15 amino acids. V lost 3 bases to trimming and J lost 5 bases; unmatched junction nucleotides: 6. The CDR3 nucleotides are TGCGCCAGCAGCTCGAGGCCTAGCGGGGACAATGAGCAGTTCTTC. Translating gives CASSSRPSGDNEQFF.

The CDR3 spells CASSYSIRVGQETQYF. In nucleotides, the CDR3 is TGTGCCAGCAGTTACTCGATTAGGGTGGGCCAAGAGACCCAGTACTTC. The chain couples TRBV6-2 or TRBV6-3 to TRBJ2-5; no clear D. Per germline, CDR1 MNHEY and CDR2 SVGEGT. The CDR3 runs to 16 residues. Trimming took off 0 bases at V and 1 base at J, with 12 bases between the two ends.